This T cell receptor (beta chain) was recovered during a study of blood T cell repertoires in COVID-19. The assay was immunoSEQ multiplex PCR, and TCRdb's table has in-frame clones only and misses some. The sample shows more than 150,000 clones, 70% to 90% of them seen only once. V was cut by 10 bases and J by 2 bases, with 15 bases left in between. The CDR3 loop spans 13 amino acids. Germline CDR1 and CDR2: SEHNR and FQNEAQ (reference sequence). The rearrangement joins TRBV7-9 to TRBJ2-7; D remains unclear. This sequence originates from a man aged 55 to 70 with acute or convalescent COVID-19. Sequencing used peripheral blood. The CDR3, as DNA: TGTGCCATCGGTCAGGTCCTTACCTACGAGCAGTACTTC. It translates to CAIGQVLTYEQYF.